This T cell receptor beta chain was documented in a study of blood T cell repertoires in COVID-19. Those enrolled, adults aged roughly 18 to 90 years, came from about two dozen US areas. Clones were read by immunoSEQ multiplex PCR, and TCRdb kept only the in-frame ones, dropping some. The repertoire holds more than 110,000 clones, 75% to 90% seen once, with around 4.5% in the top ten. This clone was seen once. Sequencing was done on a sample of PBMCs or T cells enriched from blood (not recorded which). This clonotype was sampled from a man in his forties or fifties who had recovered from COVID-19.

The CDR3 nucleotides read TGTGCCAGCAGCCCAGAGTTGGCGGGAGGGAGGACAGATACGCAGTATTTT. Its translation: CASSPELAGGRTDTQYF. The chain combines TRBV3-1 (or the pseudogene TRBV3-2) with TRBJ2-3, with 9 nucleotides matching TRBD2. The CDR3 length is 17 residues. Trimming at V came to 4 bases and at J to 3 bases, leaving 11 bases not matched to a gene. Per germline, CDR1 LGHDT and CDR2 YNNKEL (reference sequence).